The source of this T cell receptor (beta chain) is a study of T cells in Graves' hyperthyroidism and ophthalmopathy. Trimming shortened V by 6 bases and J by 2 bases, and 17 bases separated the two germline ends. The CDR3 covers 14 residues. The germline CDR1 and CDR2 sequences are DFQATT and SNEGSKA (reference sequence). TCR beta CDR3 regions were amplified from RNA transcripts. A set of HTBI primers served as the primers for a first-round RT-PCR of the TCR CDR3. TCRdb recomputed calls from the multiplex PCR reads with MiXCR, one row per CDR3 protein. This table has some 140,000 distinct CDR3 sequences, about 20% appearing once. This clonotype was counted ten times or more.

The TCR originated in a woman aged 50 to 60 with Graves' hyperthyroidism that later progressed to Graves' ophthalmopathy. The chain is built from TRBV20-1 and TRBJ2-7; possibly TRBD2 for D (6 bases). Material: blood. The CDR3 spells CSAKAGNVAYEQYF. CDR3 nucleotides: TGCAGTGCAAAGGCGGGGAACGTCGCCTACGAGCAGTACTTC.